These T cell receptor beta chains were read from a single sample in a study of T cells after yellow fever vaccination. In TCRdb, the 5' RACE reads were re-called with MiXCR into one record per CDR3 protein. The sample contains about 340,000 distinct CDR3 sequences, under 15% of which appear only once. This material consisted of CD4+ T cells sorted from PBMCs, taken 15 days after the yellow fever booster vaccination. All receptors derive from a man younger than 35 who received the YFV17D yellow fever vaccine. Both conserved end residues are part of each CDR3. D genes are given only for firm matches. The size entry is marked missing in some rows and otherwise reads once, few, many or a size class.

j_call: TRBJ2-6
clone_size: few
d_call: -
v_call: TRBV6-1
cdr3_nt: TGTGCCAGCAGTGACACCGGGACAATCTCTGGGGCCAACGTCCTGACTTTC
cdr3_aa: CASSDTGTISGANVLTF

j_call: TRBJ2-7
clone_size: few
d_call: TRBD2
v_call: TRBV19
cdr3_nt: TGTGCCAGTAGTGGACTAGCGGGGTACGAGCAGTACTTC
cdr3_aa: CASSGLAGYEQYF

j_call: TRBJ1-1
clone_size: few
d_call: -
v_call: TRBV20-1
cdr3_nt: TGCAGTGCCCTCCGGGGGGCCGACACTGAAGCTTTCTTT
cdr3_aa: CSALRGADTEAFF

j_call: TRBJ2-5
clone_size: few
d_call: -
v_call: TRBV20-1
cdr3_nt: TGCAGTGGCAAAATGGGTCACGGGGAGACCCAGTACTTC
cdr3_aa: CSGKMGHGETQYF

j_call: TRBJ1-2
clone_size: -
d_call: -
v_call: TRBV30
cdr3_nt: TGTGCCTGGAATCGGGGGCTGGTTGGCTACACCTTC
cdr3_aa: CAWNRGLVGYTF

j_call: TRBJ2-5
clone_size: -
d_call: -
v_call: TRBV15
cdr3_nt: TGTGCCTCCAGCAGGGGAGGGACAGACCAAGAGACCCAGTACTTC
cdr3_aa: CASSRGGTDQETQYF

j_call: TRBJ1-4
clone_size: few
d_call: -
v_call: TRBV18
cdr3_nt: TGTGCCAGCTCACCTCAGGCGCGACTTCATGAAAAACTGTTTTTT
cdr3_aa: CASSPQARLHEKLFF

j_call: TRBJ2-1
clone_size: few
d_call: TRBD2
v_call: TRBV7-2
cdr3_nt: TGTGCCAGCAGCTTATCCAGCGGGGGGGAGCAGTTCTTC
cdr3_aa: CASSLSSGGEQFF

j_call: TRBJ1-2
clone_size: few
d_call: -
v_call: TRBV7-9
cdr3_nt: TGTGCCAGCAGCCGCCCCTCATCGACGGTTAACTATGGCTACACCTTC
cdr3_aa: CASSRPSSTVNYGYTF

j_call: TRBJ2-6
clone_size: few
d_call: -
v_call: TRBV4-3
cdr3_nt: TGCGCCAGCAGCCAAGTAATGTTGGGGGCCTCTGGGGCCAACGTCCTGACTTTC
cdr3_aa: CASSQVMLGASGANVLTF

j_call: TRBJ1-1
clone_size: -
d_call: -
v_call: TRBV20-1
cdr3_nt: TGCAGTGCTACACAGACAGCCGGCATCACTGAAGCTTTCTTT
cdr3_aa: CSATQTAGITEAFF

j_call: TRBJ1-5
clone_size: many
d_call: -
v_call: TRBV7-8
cdr3_nt: TGTGCCAGCAGCGTAGGCGTCGGGCAGCCCCAGCATTTT
cdr3_aa: CASSVGVGQPQHF

j_call: TRBJ1-1
clone_size: -
d_call: -
v_call: TRBV7-9
cdr3_nt: TGTGCCAGCAGCTTACAGGCGTTTTACACTGAAGCTTTCTTT
cdr3_aa: CASSLQAFYTEAFF

j_call: TRBJ2-5
clone_size: -
d_call: TRBD1
v_call: TRBV2
cdr3_nt: TGTGCCAGCAGTGAACAGGGGGCCACGGAGACCCAGTACTTC
cdr3_aa: CASSEQGATETQYF

j_call: TRBJ2-1
clone_size: few
d_call: TRBD1
v_call: TRBV24-1
cdr3_nt: TGTGCCACCAGTGATTTTGGGCAGGGGGATGAGCAGTTCTTC
cdr3_aa: CATSDFGQGDEQFF

j_call: TRBJ2-5
clone_size: -
d_call: TRBD2
v_call: TRBV20-1
cdr3_nt: TGCAGTGCCCCGGGGGCGGGGGGCGAACAAGAGACCCAGTACTTC
cdr3_aa: CSAPGAGGEQETQYF

j_call: TRBJ2-6
clone_size: -
d_call: TRBD1
v_call: TRBV7-8
cdr3_nt: TGTGCCAGCATCCGGGACAGGGTCTTCGGTGGGGCCAACGTCCTGACTTTC
cdr3_aa: CASIRDRVFGGANVLTF

j_call: TRBJ2-5
clone_size: many
d_call: -
v_call: TRBV5-1
cdr3_nt: TGCGCCAGCAGCTTGATCTTGGCAACTCAAGAGACCCAGTACTTC
cdr3_aa: CASSLILATQETQYF

j_call: TRBJ2-2
clone_size: few
d_call: TRBD2
v_call: TRBV5-4
cdr3_nt: TGTGCCAGCAGCTCCGGACTAGCCGAGAACACCGGGGAGCTGTTTTTT
cdr3_aa: CASSSGLAENTGELFF

j_call: TRBJ2-2
clone_size: -
d_call: -
v_call: TRBV2
cdr3_nt: TGTGCCAGCAGTGAAGACGGGGGCCTCACCGGGGAGCTGTTTTTT
cdr3_aa: CASSEDGGLTGELFF

j_call: TRBJ2-3
clone_size: -
d_call: TRBD2
v_call: TRBV6-5
cdr3_nt: TGTGCCAGCAGTTACGGCGGGGGAGGTGCAGATACGCAGTATTTT
cdr3_aa: CASSYGGGGADTQYF

j_call: TRBJ2-5
clone_size: many
d_call: -
v_call: TRBV19
cdr3_nt: TGTGCCAGTAGTGGAGAACGGGGGCGGGGGACCCAGTACTTC
cdr3_aa: CASSGERGRGTQYF

j_call: TRBJ2-1
clone_size: -
d_call: -
v_call: TRBV7-2
cdr3_nt: TGTGCCAGCAGCGGACTCGTTCGCTACAATGAGCAGTTCTTC
cdr3_aa: CASSGLVRYNEQFF

j_call: TRBJ2-3
clone_size: -
d_call: -
v_call: TRBV25-1
cdr3_nt: TGTGCCAGCAGTGATAGTGGGAGGGGGCGGTCGACAGATACGCAGTATTTT
cdr3_aa: CASSDSGRGRSTDTQYF

j_call: TRBJ1-6
clone_size: few
d_call: TRBD1
v_call: TRBV27
cdr3_nt: TGTGCCAGCACACCCTCCCCGGGACAGGGTGGCTCACCCCTCCACTTT
cdr3_aa: CASTPSPGQGGSPLHF

j_call: TRBJ1-2
clone_size: -
d_call: -
v_call: TRBV27
cdr3_nt: TGTGCCAGCAGTTTTCGAGAAAACTATGGCTACACCTTC
cdr3_aa: CASSFRENYGYTF

j_call: TRBJ2-3
clone_size: few
d_call: TRBD2
v_call: TRBV4-2
cdr3_nt: TGTGCCAGCAGCCACTTCCCGCGGGGGGGTGATAGCACAGATACGCAGTATTTT
cdr3_aa: CASSHFPRGGDSTDTQYF

j_call: TRBJ2-1
clone_size: -
d_call: TRBD2
v_call: TRBV20-1
cdr3_nt: TGCAGTGCTAGGACGGGACTAGCGGGGGGCTACAATGAGCAGTTCTTC
cdr3_aa: CSARTGLAGGYNEQFF

j_call: TRBJ2-1
clone_size: few
d_call: TRBD1
v_call: TRBV19
cdr3_nt: TGTGCCAGTAGTAAGGACAGGGGAACCTCCTACAATGAGCAGTTCTTC
cdr3_aa: CASSKDRGTSYNEQFF

j_call: TRBJ2-5
clone_size: few
d_call: -
v_call: TRBV2
cdr3_nt: TGTGCCAGCGGAGGCAGGGAAGAGACCCAGTACTTC
cdr3_aa: CASGGREETQYF

j_call: TRBJ2-5
clone_size: -
d_call: TRBD2
v_call: TRBV5-1
cdr3_nt: TGCGCCAGCACCGCTAGCGGCCAAGAGACCCAGTACTTC
cdr3_aa: CASTASGQETQYF

j_call: TRBJ1-6
clone_size: many
d_call: -
v_call: TRBV3-1
cdr3_nt: TGTGCCAGCAGCCAAGGATTTCCACCCCTCCACTTT
cdr3_aa: CASSQGFPPLHF

j_call: TRBJ1-3
clone_size: -
d_call: -
v_call: TRBV7-2
cdr3_nt: TGTGCCAGCAGCCCGGACCGCCTTTACTCTGGAAACACCATATATTTT
cdr3_aa: CASSPDRLYSGNTIYF

j_call: TRBJ2-1
clone_size: -
d_call: TRBD2
v_call: TRBV20-1
cdr3_nt: TGCAGTGCTAGAGAGCGGGGGGGCCCCAATGAGCAGTTCTTC
cdr3_aa: CSARERGGPNEQFF

j_call: TRBJ1-3
clone_size: -
d_call: -
v_call: TRBV4-3
cdr3_nt: TGCGCCAGCAGCCAAGATGGGGCAAAGGCGATCTCTGGAAACACCATATATTTT
cdr3_aa: CASSQDGAKAISGNTIYF

j_call: TRBJ1-1
clone_size: few
d_call: -
v_call: TRBV14
cdr3_nt: TGTGCCAGCAGCCGAGCCGGGGGTGGTGAAGCTTTCTTT
cdr3_aa: CASSRAGGGEAFF

j_call: TRBJ2-1
clone_size: few
d_call: TRBD2
v_call: TRBV7-2
cdr3_nt: TGTGCCAGCAGCTGGGAGGGGAGGAATGAGCAGTTCTTC
cdr3_aa: CASSWEGRNEQFF

j_call: TRBJ1-3
clone_size: few
d_call: TRBD1
v_call: TRBV7-9
cdr3_nt: TGTGCCAGCAGCGAAAACCGGGACAGGATCTCTGGAAACACCATATATTTT
cdr3_aa: CASSENRDRISGNTIYF

j_call: TRBJ1-1
clone_size: -
d_call: TRBD1
v_call: TRBV7-3
cdr3_nt: TGTGCCAGCAGTACCGGGACAGTTCACACTGAAGCTTTCTTT
cdr3_aa: CASSTGTVHTEAFF

j_call: TRBJ1-1
clone_size: -
d_call: -
v_call: TRBV7-2
cdr3_nt: TGTGCCAGCAGCTTCAAAACGGGGGTTGAAGCTTTCTTT
cdr3_aa: CASSFKTGVEAFF

j_call: TRBJ2-1
clone_size: many
d_call: -
v_call: TRBV24-1
cdr3_nt: TGTGCCAGCGGTTCGGGATACAATGAGCAGTTCTTC
cdr3_aa: CASGSGYNEQFF

j_call: TRBJ2-4
clone_size: few
d_call: -
v_call: TRBV4-1
cdr3_nt: TGCGCCAGCAGCCACATGGGGAAGCGGAAACTAGCCAAAAACATTCAGTACTTC
cdr3_aa: CASSHMGKRKLAKNIQYF

j_call: TRBJ1-1
clone_size: few
d_call: -
v_call: TRBV24-1
cdr3_nt: TGTGCCACCCAAGACCGTTGGGGCACTGAAGCTTTCTTT
cdr3_aa: CATQDRWGTEAFF

j_call: TRBJ2-5
clone_size: -
d_call: TRBD2
v_call: TRBV6-6
cdr3_nt: TGTGCCAGCACCAATAGCGGGGGCACAGAGACCCAGTACTTC
cdr3_aa: CASTNSGGTETQYF

j_call: TRBJ1-2
clone_size: -
d_call: TRBD1
v_call: TRBV12-3/TRBV12-4
cdr3_nt: TGTGCCAGCAGCCCGGGCGAGACAGGGGGCGCAAGGAGTGGCTACACCTTC
cdr3_aa: CASSPGETGGARSGYTF

j_call: TRBJ2-2
clone_size: -
d_call: TRBD2
v_call: TRBV20-1
cdr3_nt: TGCAGTGCTAGATGGGGACTAGCGAACACCGGGGAGCTGTTTTTT
cdr3_aa: CSARWGLANTGELFF

j_call: TRBJ2-2
clone_size: -
d_call: -
v_call: TRBV19
cdr3_nt: TGTGCCAGTACCCTCCCCGCGTTGGGGGGCTCCGTAAGGAGGACCGGGGAGCTGTTTTTT
cdr3_aa: CASTLPALGGSVRRTGELFF

j_call: TRBJ2-5
clone_size: -
d_call: -
v_call: TRBV7-2
cdr3_nt: TGTGCCAGCAGCAACCCAGTTAAAGAGACCCAGTACTTC
cdr3_aa: CASSNPVKETQYF

j_call: TRBJ2-3
clone_size: few
d_call: TRBD2
v_call: TRBV5-1
cdr3_nt: TGCGCCAGCAGCCCTCCGGTAGCGGGGGGCACAGATACGCAGTATTTT
cdr3_aa: CASSPPVAGGTDTQYF

j_call: TRBJ2-2
clone_size: -
d_call: TRBD1
v_call: TRBV4-1
cdr3_nt: TGCGCCAGCAGCAGGGACAGGCAGTCATGGGGGGAGCTGTTTTTT
cdr3_aa: CASSRDRQSWGELFF